The 17 T cell receptor beta chains reported below all come from one sample, sequenced in a study of CD8 T cells in ankylosing spondylitis. Study outcomes and limitations: Blood from ankylosing spondylitis patients appeared to carry a characteristic roughly 8-variant TCR beta motif.

These TCRs are of unknown antigen specificity. TCRdb recomputed calls from the 5' RACE reads with MiXCR, one row per CDR3 protein. Of roughly 670,000 distinct CDR3 sequences listed, 15% to 20% are singletons. The sample consisted of blood, either unsorted or a sorted T cell fraction (not recorded which). The source of these receptors is a male donor with ankylosing spondylitis.

This clonotype turned up a few times. The chain employs TRBV28 and TRBJ2-1; TRBD2 might be the D (5 bases). The CDR3 covers 16 residues. Germline assignment: CDR1 MDHEN and CDR2 SYDVKM. V was cut by 5 bases and J by 6 bases, with 20 bases left in between. In DNA form, the CDR3 reads TGTGCCAGCAGTCCTGTGCTAGCCGTGGTGTTCAATGAGCAGTTCTTC. Protein product: CASSPVLAVVFNEQFF.

The V and J genes are TRBV18 and TRBJ1-4, with TRBD1 as a possible D gene (5 bases). Germline CDR1 and CDR2: KGHSH and LQKENI. Trimming left V 3 bases short and J 8 bases short, with 16 bases between. The CDR3 is 15 residues long. The DNA of the CDR3 is TGTGCCAGCTCACCGGGGACCCCAACCCGGGAAAAACTGTTTTTT. Its translation: CASSPGTPTREKLFF.

This clonotype was recorded a few times. The V call is TRBV7-9, the J call TRBJ2-1; 8 bases agree with TRBD1. V was clipped by 1 base and J by 0 bases; unmatched bases: 5. CDR1 and CDR2 from the germline V gene are SEHNR and FQNEAQ (reference sequence). CDR3 length: 17 amino acids. CDR3 bases: TGTGCCAGCAGCTTAGGGACAGGGCGGGACTCCTACAATGAGCAGTTCTTC. It specifies CASSLGTGRDSYNEQFF.

This clonotype has more than one count but fewer than ten. V is TRBV29-1 and J is TRBJ2-1, with TRBD1 as a possible D gene (5 bases). This CDR3 has 13 amino acids. The germline V gene encodes CDR1 SQVTM and CDR2 ANQGSEA. The germline V and J ends were trimmed by 1 base and 11 bases, with 15 bases remaining between them. CDR3 sequence: CSVEATARTKQFF. CDR3 in DNA: TGCAGCGTTGAAGCCACGGCTAGGACAAAGCAGTTCTTC.

The chain recombines TRBV5-1 with TRBJ1-5, with D possibly matching TRBD1 (5 bases). This CDR3 comprises 14 residues. The germline V and J ends were trimmed by 4 bases and 7 bases, with 15 bases remaining between them. Germline values: CDR1 SGHRS, CDR2 YFSETQ. The CDR3 bases are TGCGCCAGCAGCCCCGGCGACAGCGAGCAGCCCCAGCATTTT. Its translation: CASSPGDSEQPQHF.

The chain employs TRBV5-1 and TRBJ2-7, with D possibly TRBD2 on 7 matching bases. The CDR3 runs to 17 residues. The V and J ends lost 1 base and 2 bases respectively, with 19 bases between them. Germline values: CDR1 SGHRS, CDR2 YFSETQ. The CDR3 sequence: CASSLWGPAGATYEQYF. As DNA, the CDR3 is TGCGCCAGCAGCTTGTGGGGGCCCGCGGGGGCCACCTACGAGCAGTACTTC.

This clonotype was recorded at least ten times. The V gene is TRBV12-3 or TRBV12-4, the J gene TRBJ1-2; TRBD1 matches 8 bases. CDR3 length equals 17 residues. V gave up 5 bases and J gave up 5 bases; unmatched junction bases: 16. The CDR3 DNA sequence: TGTGCCAGCAGTGAACCCGGACAGGGAAGGTCGGGGTATGGCTACACCTTC. Encoded protein: CASSEPGQGRSGYGYTF.

This clonotype has just a few counts. The rearrangement joins TRBV12-3 or TRBV12-4 to TRBJ1-5; unclear D gene. V was cut by 5 bases and J by 15 bases, with 20 bases left in between. The CDR3 consists of 13 residues. The CDR3 DNA reads as TGTGCCAGCAGTCCCGGGCCCAAGGGCCAGCGGCATTTT. Encoded protein: CASSPGPKGQRHF.

The V call is TRBV20-1, the J call TRBJ1-5; D is perhaps TRBD1 (5 bases). The CDR3 spans 14 residues. Germline-derived CDR1 and CDR2 are DFQATT and SNEGSKA (reference sequence). Trimming shortened V by 0 bases and J by 7 bases, and 13 bases separated the two germline ends. Here the CDR3 reads CSARDSGQGQPQHF. CDR3 nucleotides: TGCAGTGCTAGAGATTCCGGGCAGGGACAGCCCCAGCATTTT.

The chain has TRBV18 and TRBJ1-2, with 8 bases fitting TRBD1. V gave up 3 bases and J gave up 3 bases; unmatched junction bases: 3. The CDR3 has 14 amino acids. Germline V gene lookup returns CDR1 KGHSH and CDR2 LQKENI. The CDR3 reads CASSPVQGDYGYTF. CDR3 DNA: TGTGCCAGCTCACCGGTACAGGGGGACTATGGCTACACCTTC.

The chain carries TRBV4-1 and TRBJ2-2; D uncertain. V was trimmed by 3 bases and J by 3 bases, leaving 14 bases between them. Germline V gene sequence: CDR1 MGHRA, CDR2 YSYEKL. The CDR3 is made up of 16 amino acids. Here the CDR3 reads CASSHLSASDTGELFF. In DNA form, the CDR3 reads TGCGCCAGCAGCCATCTAAGCGCCAGCGACACCGGGGAGCTGTTTTTT.

The chain uses TRBV20-1 and TRBJ2-7; TRBD2 matches 11 bases. Per germline, CDR1 DFQATT and CDR2 SNEGSKA (reference sequence). The CDR3 is 13 amino acids. V gave up 4 bases and J gave up 4 bases; unmatched junction bases: 3. CDR3 sequence reads: CSAKGLAEYEQYF. In DNA form, the CDR3 reads TGCAGTGCTAAGGGACTAGCGGAATACGAGCAGTACTTC.

The chain joins TRBV5-1 to TRBJ2-7; D remains unclear. Germline V gene data show CDR1 as SGHRS and CDR2 as YFSETQ. This CDR3 has 16 amino acids. Trimming took 0 bases from V and 5 from J, leaving 18 bases between them. In DNA form, the CDR3 reads TGCGCCAGCAGCTTGGGCCGCGAATGGGCTTTCGACGAGCAGTACTTC. Protein product: CASSLGREWAFDEQYF.

The rearrangement links TRBV18 to TRBJ1-1; D possibly corresponds to TRBD1 (5 bases). V dropped 3 bases and J dropped 0 bases, with 14 bases sitting between them. The germline CDR1 and CDR2 sequences are KGHSH and LQKENI. The CDR3 has 16 residues. CDR3 bases: TGTGCCAGCTCACCGGGAGAGGGGATCATGAACACTGAAGCTTTCTTT. This sequence encodes CASSPGEGIMNTEAFF.

This clonotype was seen a handful of times. The chain carries TRBV4-2 and TRBJ2-7; D perhaps matches TRBD2 (6 bases). Looked up from germline, CDR1 is LGHNA and CDR2 is YNFKEQ. CDR3 length: 14 amino acids. V was trimmed by 5 bases and J by 2 bases, leaving 13 bases between them. The chain's CDR3 is CASSFRLDAYEQYF. The CDR3 DNA reads TGTGCCAGCAGCTTTCGACTAGACGCCTACGAGCAGTACTTC.

The chain couples TRBV5-1 to TRBJ2-3; no clear D gene. This CDR3 has 12 amino acids. Trimming stripped 4 bases from V and 9 bases from J, with 12 bases between. CDR1 SGHRS and CDR2 YFSETQ come from the germline V gene. The CDR3 is CASSPELGTQYF. CDR3 in DNA: TGCGCCAGCAGCCCCGAGTTGGGCACGCAGTATTTT.

The chain employs TRBV5-4 and TRBJ1-2; 8 nucleotides align to TRBD1. Trimming at V came to 1 base and at J to 4 bases, leaving 6 bases not matched to a gene. The CDR3 is 15 residues long. In germline, CDR1 is SGHNT, CDR2 YYREEE (reference sequence). CDR3 DNA sequence: TGTGCCAGCAGCTTGCAGGGGGCGCGTGGCTATGGCTACACCTTC. It encodes CASSLQGARGYGYTF.